The clone carrying this T cell receptor (beta chain) was counted a few times. Its target is not known. A much larger clone lies one base from this, so it may be a read error. Germline CDR1 and CDR2: DFQATT and SNEGSKA (reference sequence). The V gene lost 7 bases and the J gene lost 10 bases, with 20 bases spanning the gap. The CDR3 runs 13 residues. Documented time point: newly diagnosed GD, antithyroid drugs for less than 3 months. From RNA extracted from PBMCs, the TCR library was made. The sample comes from a study of regulatory T cells in long-lasting Graves disease. Points from the study as a whole: Researchers reported studying only peripheral blood, not thyroid tissue.

Libraries of TCR beta came from iRepertoire HTBI primers plus Arm-PCR of CDR3 regions. TCRdb used MiXCR to reprocess the multiplex PCR reads, holding one entry per CDR3 protein. The sample has 400,000 to 550,000 distinct CDR3 sequences; 16% are singletons. This sample was also put to use in a study of T cells in Graves' hyperthyroidism and ophthalmopathy.

Specimen: peripheral blood mononuclear cells (PBMCs), collected at new diagnosis, from a patient treated with antithyroid drugs. V usage is TRBV20-1 and J usage is TRBJ2-1; the D gene is possibly TRBD1 (6 bases). The receptor was derived from a woman aged 18-29 years with Graves disease. DNA of the CDR3: TGCAGTGTCGAACGCCAGGGGACGGGCGAGCAGTTCTTC. Its protein product is CSVERQGTGEQFF.